The following is a T cell receptor beta chain sequence with its context. This entry comes from a study of CD8 T cells in Susac syndrome. Study information: Sequencing included Susac syndrome patients, over five of them with active disease and about eight in remission.

TCR beta was sequenced from blood CD8+ and CD4+ T cells. Reverse transcription of about 0.5 to 1 ug RNA was carried out with random hexamers. An immunoSEQ multiplex PCR generated amplified TCR beta CDR3 products spanning 54 Vbeta and 13 Jbeta. TCRdb reprocessed the immunoSEQ multiplex PCR reads with MiXCR, giving one entry per CDR3 protein. This table has some 77,000 distinct CDR3 sequences, more than 85% appearing once. After removal of 4 bases from V and 2 bases from J, the junction contained 16 bases not matched to a gene. The CDR3 has 18 residues. Germline V CDR1 and CDR2: LGHDT, YNNKEL (reference sequence).

Sample: CD4+ T cells from PBMCs. This receptor was identified in a human donor with Susac syndrome. The V call is TRBV3-1, the J call TRBJ2-7, with TRBD2 identical over 8 bases. CDR3: CASSPFLISGSIAYEQYF. In nucleotides, the CDR3 is TGTGCCAGCAGCCCGTTTCTTATCAGCGGGAGTATTGCCTACGAGCAGTACTTC.